The clone carrying this TCR beta chain turned up a few times. These data originate in a study of blood T cell repertoires in COVID-19. Study context: Samples came from the United States, Italy and Spain, spanning acute and convalescent COVID-19.

TCRdb's table, derived via immunoSEQ multiplex PCR, lists solely in-frame clones and lacks some. The table records fewer than 200,000 clones, less than 90% of them present only once. In germline, CDR1 is KGHSH, CDR2 LQKENI. The ends were cut back, 3 bases at V and 4 bases at J, with 7 bases in the middle. This CDR3 region has 13 residues. The sequence came from a woman in her seventies with COVID-19, enrolled during active disease. The V gene is TRBV18, the J gene TRBJ1-3; D ambiguous. Specimen: peripheral blood. The CDR3 DNA reads TGTGCCAGCTCACCGGCGGTAGGAAACACCATATATTTT. Translated: CASSPAVGNTIYF. Full variable domain (missing parts from reference TRBV18 and TRBJ1-3): NAGVMQNPRHLVRRRGQEARLRCSPMKGHSHVYWYRQLPEEGLKFMVYLQKENIIDESGMPKERFSAEFPKEGPSILRIQQVVRGDSAAYFCASSPAVGNTIYFGEGSWLTVV.